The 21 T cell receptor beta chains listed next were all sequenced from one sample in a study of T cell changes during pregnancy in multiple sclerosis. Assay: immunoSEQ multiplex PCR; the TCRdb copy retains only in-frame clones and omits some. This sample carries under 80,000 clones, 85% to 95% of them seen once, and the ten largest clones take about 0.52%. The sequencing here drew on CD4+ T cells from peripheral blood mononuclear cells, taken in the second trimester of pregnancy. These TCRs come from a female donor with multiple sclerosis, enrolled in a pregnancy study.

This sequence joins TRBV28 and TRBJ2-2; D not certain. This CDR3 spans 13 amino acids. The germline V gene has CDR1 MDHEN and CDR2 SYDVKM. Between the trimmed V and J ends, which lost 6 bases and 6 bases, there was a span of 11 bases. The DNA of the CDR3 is TGTGCCAGCAGGGGTTTTGGGCCCGGGGAGCTGTTTTTT. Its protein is CASRGFGPGELFF.

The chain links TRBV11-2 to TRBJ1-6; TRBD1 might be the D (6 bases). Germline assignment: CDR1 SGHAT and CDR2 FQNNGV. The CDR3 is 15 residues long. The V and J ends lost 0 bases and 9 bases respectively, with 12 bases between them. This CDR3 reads CASSLDGGAGSPLHF. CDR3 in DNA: TGTGCCAGCAGCTTAGATGGGGGGGCCGGTTCACCCCTCCACTTT.

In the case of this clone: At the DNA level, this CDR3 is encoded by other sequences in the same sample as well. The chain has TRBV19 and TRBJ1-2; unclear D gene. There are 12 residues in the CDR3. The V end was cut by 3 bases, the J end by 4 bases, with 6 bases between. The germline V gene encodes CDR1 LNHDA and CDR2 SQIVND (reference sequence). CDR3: CASSIPGYGYTF. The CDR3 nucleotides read TGTGCCAGTAGTATCCCCGGCTATGGCTACACCTTC. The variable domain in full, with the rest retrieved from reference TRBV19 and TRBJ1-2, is DGGITQSPKYLFRKEGQNVTLSCEQNLNHDAMYWYRQDPGQGLRLIYYSQIVNDFQKGDIAEGYSVSREKKESFPLTVTSAQKNPTAFYLCASSIPGYGYTFGSGTRLTVV.

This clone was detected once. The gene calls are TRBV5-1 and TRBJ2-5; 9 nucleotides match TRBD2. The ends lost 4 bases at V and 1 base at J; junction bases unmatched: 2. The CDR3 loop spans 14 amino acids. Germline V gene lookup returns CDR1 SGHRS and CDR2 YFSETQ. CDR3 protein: CASSSSGSQETQYF. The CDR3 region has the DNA TGCGCCAGCAGCAGTAGCGGGAGCCAAGAGACCCAGTACTTC.

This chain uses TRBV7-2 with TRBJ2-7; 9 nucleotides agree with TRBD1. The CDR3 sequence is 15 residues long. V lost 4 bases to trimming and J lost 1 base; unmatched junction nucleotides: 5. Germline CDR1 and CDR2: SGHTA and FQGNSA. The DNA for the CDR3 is TGTGCCAGCAGCTCGGGGACAGGGTGGTCCTACGAGCAGTACTTC. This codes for CASSSGTGWSYEQYF. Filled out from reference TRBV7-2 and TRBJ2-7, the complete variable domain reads GAGVSQSPSNKVTEKGKDVELRCDPISGHTALYWYRQSLGQGLEFLIYFQGNSAPDKSGLPSDRFSAERTGGSVSTLTIQRTQQEDSAVYLCASSSGTGWSYEQYFGPGTRLTVT.

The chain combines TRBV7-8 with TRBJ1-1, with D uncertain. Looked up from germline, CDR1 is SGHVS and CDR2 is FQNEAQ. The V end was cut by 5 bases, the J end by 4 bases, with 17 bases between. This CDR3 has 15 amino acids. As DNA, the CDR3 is TGTGCCAGCAGCCCGTTGAGGGTAATGGGCACTGAAGCTTTCTTT. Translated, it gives CASSPLRVMGTEAFF.

This CDR3 is CASSVAQVPSYEQYF. In DNA form, the CDR3 reads TGTGCCAGCAGCGTAGCGCAAGTCCCCAGTTACGAGCAGTACTTC. The chain carries TRBV9 and TRBJ2-7; D is ambiguous. The germline V gene has CDR1 SGDLS and CDR2 YYNGEE. Trimming removed 0 bases from V and 4 bases from J, with 14 bases in between. CDR3 length: 15 residues.

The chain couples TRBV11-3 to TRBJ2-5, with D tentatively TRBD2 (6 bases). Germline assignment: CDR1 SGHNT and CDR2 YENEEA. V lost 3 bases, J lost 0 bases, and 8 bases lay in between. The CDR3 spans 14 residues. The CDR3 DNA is TGTGCCAGCAGCTTGGGCGGGAACCAAGAGACCCAGTACTTC. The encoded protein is CASSLGGNQETQYF.

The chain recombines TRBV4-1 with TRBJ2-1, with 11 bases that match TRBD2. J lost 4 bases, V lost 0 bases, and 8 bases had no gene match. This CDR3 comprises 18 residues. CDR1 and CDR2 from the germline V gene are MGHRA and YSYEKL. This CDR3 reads CASSQEPPLAGGYNEQFF. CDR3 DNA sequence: TGCGCCAGCAGCCAAGAGCCCCCCCTAGCGGGAGGATACAATGAGCAGTTCTTC.

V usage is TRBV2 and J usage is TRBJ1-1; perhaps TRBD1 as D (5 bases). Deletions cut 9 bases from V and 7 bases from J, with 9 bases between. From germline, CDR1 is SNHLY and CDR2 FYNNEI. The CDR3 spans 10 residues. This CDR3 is CASGTREAFF. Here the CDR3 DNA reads TGTGCCAGTGGGACTCGTGAAGCTTTCTTT.

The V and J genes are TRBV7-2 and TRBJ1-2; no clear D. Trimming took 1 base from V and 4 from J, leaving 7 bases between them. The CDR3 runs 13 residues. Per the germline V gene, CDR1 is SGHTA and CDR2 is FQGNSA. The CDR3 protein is CASSLDISYGYTF. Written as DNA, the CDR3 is TGTGCCAGCAGCTTAGACATTTCCTATGGCTACACCTTC.

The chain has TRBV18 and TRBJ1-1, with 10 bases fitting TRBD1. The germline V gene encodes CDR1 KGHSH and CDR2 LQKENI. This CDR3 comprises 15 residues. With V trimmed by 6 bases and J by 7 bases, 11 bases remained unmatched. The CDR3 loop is CASSLIDRGPDEAFF. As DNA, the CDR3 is TGTGCCAGCTCCCTTATTGACAGGGGGCCGGATGAAGCTTTCTTT.

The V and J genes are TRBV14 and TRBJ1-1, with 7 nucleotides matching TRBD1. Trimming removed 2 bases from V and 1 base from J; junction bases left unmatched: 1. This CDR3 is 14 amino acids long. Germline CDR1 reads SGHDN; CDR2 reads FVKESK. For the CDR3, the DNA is TGTGCCAGCAGCCAATGGACAGGGAACACTGAAGCTTTCTTT. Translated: CASSQWTGNTEAFF.

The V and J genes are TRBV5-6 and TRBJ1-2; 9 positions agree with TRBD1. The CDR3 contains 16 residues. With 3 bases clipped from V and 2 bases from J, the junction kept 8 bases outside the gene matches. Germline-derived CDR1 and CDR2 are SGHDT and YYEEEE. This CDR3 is CASSSSTGGLNYGYTF. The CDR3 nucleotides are TGTGCCAGCAGCTCGAGTACAGGGGGCCTCAACTATGGCTACACCTTC.

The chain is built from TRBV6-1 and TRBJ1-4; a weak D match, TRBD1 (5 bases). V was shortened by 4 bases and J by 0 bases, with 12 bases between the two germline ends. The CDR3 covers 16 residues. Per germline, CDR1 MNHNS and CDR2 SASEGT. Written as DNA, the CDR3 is TGTGCCAGCAGTGCGACTCCGACAGCAACTAATGAAAAACTGTTTTTT. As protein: CASSATPTATNEKLFF.

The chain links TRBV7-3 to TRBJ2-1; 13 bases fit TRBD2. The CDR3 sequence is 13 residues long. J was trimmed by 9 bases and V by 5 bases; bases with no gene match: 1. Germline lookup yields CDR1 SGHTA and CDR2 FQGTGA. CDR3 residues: CASSGTSGIEQFF. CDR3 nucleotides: TGTGCCAGCAGCGGGACTAGCGGGATTGAGCAGTTCTTC.

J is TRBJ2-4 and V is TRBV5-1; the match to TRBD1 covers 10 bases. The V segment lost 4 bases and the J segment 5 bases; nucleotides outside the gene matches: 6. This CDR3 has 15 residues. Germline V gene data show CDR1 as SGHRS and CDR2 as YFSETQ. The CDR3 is CASSRTGGSQNIQYF. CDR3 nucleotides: TGCGCCAGCAGCCGGACAGGGGGGTCACAAAACATTCAGTACTTC.

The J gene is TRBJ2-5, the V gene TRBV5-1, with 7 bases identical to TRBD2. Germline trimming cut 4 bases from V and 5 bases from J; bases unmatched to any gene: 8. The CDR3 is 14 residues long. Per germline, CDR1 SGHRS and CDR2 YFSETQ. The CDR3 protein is CASSRTSVGETQYF. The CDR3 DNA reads TGCGCCAGCAGCCGTACTAGCGTGGGGGAGACCCAGTACTTC.

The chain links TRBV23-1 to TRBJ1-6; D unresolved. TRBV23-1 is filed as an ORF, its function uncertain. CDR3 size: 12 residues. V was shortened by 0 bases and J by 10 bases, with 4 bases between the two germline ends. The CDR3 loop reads CASSQSGSPLHF. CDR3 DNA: TGCGCCAGCAGTCAATCCGGGTCACCCCTCCACTTT.

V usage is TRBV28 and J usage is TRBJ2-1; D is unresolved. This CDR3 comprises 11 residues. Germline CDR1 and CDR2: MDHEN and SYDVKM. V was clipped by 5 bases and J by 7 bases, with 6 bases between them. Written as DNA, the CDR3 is TGTGCCAGCAGTCTTATGAATGAGCAGTTCTTC. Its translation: CASSLMNEQFF. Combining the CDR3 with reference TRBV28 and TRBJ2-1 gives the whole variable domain DVKVTQSSRYLVKRTGEKVFLECVQDMDHENMFWYRQDPGLGLRLIYFSYDVKMKEKGDIPEGYSVSREKKERFSLILESASTNQTSMYLCASSLMNEQFFGPGTRLTVL.

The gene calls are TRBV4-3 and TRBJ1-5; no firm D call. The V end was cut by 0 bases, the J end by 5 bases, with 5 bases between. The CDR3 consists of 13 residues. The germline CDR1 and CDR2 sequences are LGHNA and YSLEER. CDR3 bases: TGCGCCAGCAGCCAAGATCGTGATCAGCCCCAGCATTTT. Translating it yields CASSQDRDQPQHF.